This paragraph reports one TCR beta chain. Antigen: not known. The PCR made use of 60 Vbeta and 13 Jbeta primers. Sequencing was performed with immunoSEQ multiplex PCR; in TCRdb, only in-frame clones are kept and a portion is missing. This sample carries approximately 160,000 clones, roughly four fifths of them seen once, and the ten largest clones take about 2.7%. This entry belongs to a study of cytomegalovirus exposure and HLA in healthy donors. General study points: Association with HLA alleles at 0.05 false discovery rate was found for 16,951 TCR beta sequences in a later analysis. Equally common other TCR beta chains were less clonally expanded than HLA-associated ones, a later analysis found.

Everyone who donated was a healthy bone marrow donor. The sample was PBMCs. This clonotype originated in a woman between 45 and 65 years old in good health and CMV-seropositive.

The CDR3 sequence: CATSREFRGRETQYF. The CDR3 DNA follows: TGTGCCACCAGCAGAGAATTCAGGGGCCGGGAGACCCAGTACTTC. The J gene is TRBJ2-5, the V gene TRBV15, with D maybe TRBD1 (6 bases). The V end was cut by 0 bases, the J end by 5 bases, with 13 bases between. This CDR3 spans 15 amino acids. Per germline, CDR1 LNHNV and CDR2 YYDKDF (reference sequence).